The 32 T cell receptor beta chains below come from one sample, sequenced in a study of T cell responses to AZD1222 COVID-19 vaccine (dated by TCRdb to about 2021). The library was generated by the immunoSEQ multiplex PCR assay. TCRdb took over this immuneACCESS table, retaining in-frame rearrangements with V and J assigned. Such tables are incomplete; in checked studies, under half of the missing clones stem from an unresolved V gene, and the remainder is unexplained. Recorded for this sample are some 120,000 clones; roughly 89% of them occurred a single time. The ten largest account for approximately 30% of the sample. Explained via the paper, the time point label denotes: baseline before first vaccination. The sequencing here drew on peripheral blood, taken on day 0 of AZD1222 vaccination. The receptors originated from an adult in good health.

In this sample, this clone turned up once. V is TRBV7-3 and J is TRBJ2-7; D not certain. Germline V gene sequence: CDR1 SGHTA, CDR2 FQGTGA. V lost 5 bases and J 0 bases, leaving 2 bases between the germline ends. The CDR3 has 11 residues. This chain's CDR3 is CASSPSYEQYF. The CDR3 bases are TGTGCCAGCAGCCCCTCCTACGAGCAGTACTTC.

This chain connects TRBV11-2 to TRBJ2-2, with D possibly matching TRBD2 (6 bases). CDR1 is SGHAT, CDR2 FQNNGV, per germline. CDR3 size: 16 residues. V was trimmed by 2 bases and J by 2 bases, leaving 12 bases between them. The CDR3 nucleotides read TGTGCCAGCAGCTTACAAGCGGGCTCAAACACCGGGGAGCTGTTTTTT. This sequence encodes CASSLQAGSNTGELFF.

The chain recombines TRBV4-2 with TRBJ1-2; perhaps TRBD1 as D (5 bases). Germline CDR1 and CDR2: LGHNA and YNFKEQ. Trimming took 3 bases from V and 4 from J, leaving 15 bases between them. The CDR3 runs 15 residues. The CDR3 DNA sequence: TGTGCCAGCAGCCATCCGGGACCGCAGAGCTATGGCTACACCTTC. As protein: CASSHPGPQSYGYTF.

The rearrangement joins TRBV5-6 to TRBJ2-7, with TRBD2 matching 8 bases. The J segment lost 0 bases and the V segment lost 4 bases, leaving 6 bases of the junction unmatched. Germline V gene data show CDR1 as SGHDT and CDR2 as YYEEEE. The CDR3 contains 15 residues. DNA for the CDR3: TGTGCCAGCAGCCACGGGCTAGCGGGCTCCTACGAGCAGTACTTC. Its protein is CASSHGLAGSYEQYF.

V and J are TRBV18 and TRBJ2-1, with 9 bases lining up with TRBD2. Looked up from germline, CDR1 is KGHSH and CDR2 is LQKENI. Trimming cost V 0 bases and J 6 bases; bases outside gene matches: 6. The CDR3 is 16 residues long. As DNA, the CDR3 is TGTGCCAGCTCACCACCGACGAGCGGGGGGACCAATGAGCAGTTCTTC. It translates to CASSPPTSGGTNEQFF.

The chain combines TRBV6-5 with TRBJ1-1; TRBD1 aligns across 9 bases. This CDR3 has 15 residues. The germline V gene encodes CDR1 MNHEY and CDR2 SVGAGI. V gave up 5 bases and J gave up 5 bases; unmatched junction bases: 9. The CDR3 nucleotides are TGTGCCAGCAGTAGGGCGGGACAGGGACGTACTGAAGCTTTCTTT. It is translated as CASSRAGQGRTEAFF.

The chain employs TRBV12-5 and TRBJ1-5; tentatively, D is TRBD1 (6 bases). CDR1 and CDR2 from the germline V gene are LGHNT and FRNRAP. V was cut by 0 bases and J by 5 bases, with 14 bases left in between. The CDR3 loop spans 16 amino acids. The CDR3 DNA is TGTGCTAGTGGTTTGGTTTTGGGACACCGAGATCAGCCCCAGCATTTT. This sequence encodes CASGLVLGHRDQPQHF.

The V and J genes are TRBV9 and TRBJ2-7, with D perhaps matching TRBD1 or TRBD2 (5 bases each). Trimming took off 5 bases at V and 1 base at J, with 13 bases between the two ends. CDR3 length: 14 amino acids. Looked up from germline, CDR1 is SGDLS and CDR2 is YYNGEE. The CDR3 sequence is CASSQGWGSYEQYF. The DNA for the CDR3 is TGTGCCAGCAGTCAGGGTTGGGGGTCCTACGAGCAGTACTTC.

The V and J genes are TRBV6-2 or TRBV6-3 and TRBJ1-2; weak D call: TRBD1 (5 bases). The CDR3 loop spans 12 amino acids. The germline gives CDR1 MNHEY, CDR2 SVGEGT. Trimming pared 5 bases from V and 2 bases from J, leaving 6 bases between. Here the CDR3 reads CASSDRNYGYTF. DNA of the CDR3: TGTGCCAGCAGTGACAGAAACTATGGCTACACCTTC.

This rearrangement joins TRBV18 to TRBJ2-2; 9 bases align to TRBD2. J was trimmed by 5 bases and V by 4 bases; bases with no gene match: 11. The CDR3 is 17 amino acids. Germline CDR1 KGHSH, CDR2 LQKENI. CDR3 sequence: CASSQNSGSGGTGELFF. The CDR3 nucleotides read TGTGCCAGCTCACAAAATAGCGGGAGCGGTGGAACCGGGGAGCTGTTTTTT.

In its sample, this clone was seen once. The genes are TRBV5-5 and TRBJ2-3, with TRBD2 matching 15 bases. Per the germline V gene, CDR1 is SGHKS and CDR2 is YYEKEE (reference sequence). CDR3 length: 19 residues. J gave up 3 bases and V 3 bases, and 11 bases lay outside the gene matches. The CDR3 protein is CASSSRPGLAGGSTDTQYF. CDR3 nucleotides: TGTGCCAGCAGCTCGCGCCCGGGACTAGCGGGAGGATCGACAGATACGCAGTATTTT.

This chain links TRBV7-9 with TRBJ2-1, with TRBD2 as a possible D gene (6 bases). Deletions cut 1 base from V and 0 bases from J, with 10 bases between. CDR1 is SEHNR, CDR2 FQNEAQ, per germline (reference sequence). The CDR3 has 16 residues. The CDR3 DNA reads as TGTGCCAGCAGCTTAGGGGGAGGTGGCTCCTACAATGAGCAGTTCTTC. It yields the protein CASSLGGGGSYNEQFF.

This clone was observed once. This chain joins TRBV7-2 and TRBJ1-1; a weak D match, TRBD1 (6 bases). Germline loops: CDR1 SGHTA, CDR2 FQGNSA. The CDR3 is 17 residues long. Trimming cost V 4 bases and J 6 bases, with 24 bases left between them. The CDR3 DNA is TGTGCCAGCAGCTCAACCGGGACAACGAGGGGGTTCGCTGAAGCTTTCTTT. Its protein is CASSSTGTTRGFAEAFF.

The gene calls are TRBV18 and TRBJ2-7, with 10 bases that match TRBD2. Germline trimming cut 2 bases from V and 5 bases from J; bases unmatched to any gene: 12. The CDR3 sequence is 17 residues long. Germline V gene data show CDR1 as KGHSH and CDR2 as LQKENI. In nucleotides, the CDR3 is TGTGCCAGCTCACCAGCTAGCGGGGGAGCTGGTTGGAACGAGCAGTACTTC. Translated, it gives CASSPASGGAGWNEQYF.

This clone was seen a few times. The chain is built from TRBV5-1 and TRBJ2-5, with D uncertain. The CDR3 spans 15 residues. Germline V gene sequence: CDR1 SGHRS, CDR2 YFSETQ. Trimming left V 0 bases short and J 5 bases short, with 14 bases between. The CDR3 region has the DNA TGCGCCAGCAGCTTGGCCGCCGCCTCCCGGGAGACCCAGTACTTC. Amino acid sequence: CASSLAAASRETQYF.

The gene calls are TRBV5-1 and TRBJ2-7; 8 bases line up with TRBD1. The germline V gene encodes CDR1 SGHRS and CDR2 YFSETQ. The CDR3 has 14 amino acids. Losses at the gene ends were 4 bases for V and 2 bases for J; bases not matched to a gene: 5. CDR3 region: CASSPGGFAYEQYF. CDR3 nucleotide sequence: TGCGCCAGCAGCCCAGGGGGCTTTGCCTACGAGCAGTACTTC.

This rearrangement joins TRBV7-9 to TRBJ2-7, with 7 bases identical to TRBD2. In germline, CDR1 is SEHNR, CDR2 FQNEAQ (reference sequence). CDR3 size: 16 residues. V lost 0 bases to trimming and J lost 2 bases; unmatched junction nucleotides: 7. The CDR3: CASSLAPAGAPYEQYF. For the CDR3, the DNA is TGTGCCAGCAGCTTAGCGCCGGCGGGAGCCCCCTACGAGCAGTACTTC.

The chain couples TRBV6-5 to TRBJ2-3; 7 nucleotides align to TRBD1. Looked up from germline, CDR1 is MNHEY and CDR2 is SVGAGI. Trimming removed 8 bases from V and 2 bases from J; junction bases left unmatched: 10. CDR3 length: 15 amino acids. CDR3 sequence reads: CASSPTGTATDTQYF. The CDR3 bases are TGTGCCAGCTCCCCCACCGGGACAGCCACAGATACGCAGTATTTT.

The chain has TRBV5-1 and TRBJ2-2, with 8 bases lining up with TRBD2. The CDR3 loop spans 18 amino acids. Germline-derived CDR1 and CDR2 are SGHRS and YFSETQ. V lost 4 bases to trimming and J lost 1 base; unmatched junction nucleotides: 12. Written as DNA, the CDR3 is TGCGCCAGCAGCGCCCAGTCCTTAGCGGGGAGGAACACCGGGGAGCTGTTTTTT. Translating it yields CASSAQSLAGRNTGELFF.

This chain uses TRBV30 with TRBJ1-6, with a possible D match to TRBD1 (5 bases). CDR1 GTSNPN and CDR2 SVGIG come from the germline V gene (reference sequence). The germline V and J ends were trimmed by 6 bases and 6 bases, with 21 bases remaining between them. The CDR3 contains 16 residues. The CDR3 reads CACRGILRAVNSPLHF. The CDR3 DNA reads TGTGCCTGCCGGGGGATTTTGCGGGCGGTTAATTCACCCCTCCACTTT.

The rearrangement joins TRBV5-1 to TRBJ1-6, with D unresolved. This CDR3 contains 16 residues. In germline, CDR1 is SGHRS, CDR2 YFSETQ. Trimming stripped 4 bases from V and 0 bases from J, with 11 bases between. This CDR3 reads CASSRTASSYNSPLHF. The CDR3 region has the DNA TGCGCCAGCAGCAGGACGGCAAGCTCCTATAATTCACCCCTCCACTTT.

The V gene is TRBV3-1 (or the pseudogene TRBV3-2), the J gene TRBJ2-3; possible D gene TRBD1, 5 bases. V was shortened by 3 bases and J by 2 bases, with 9 bases between the two germline ends. Per germline, CDR1 LGHDT and CDR2 YNNKEL (reference sequence). The CDR3 consists of 14 residues. CDR3 amino acids: CASSHRQHTDTQYF. The DNA for the CDR3 is TGTGCCAGCAGCCACAGACAGCACACAGATACGCAGTATTTT.

The chain carries TRBV6-6 and TRBJ2-7; D unclear. CDR1 and CDR2 from the germline V gene are MNHNY and SVGAGI (reference sequence). V lost 5 bases and J 4 bases, leaving 9 bases between the germline ends. The CDR3 loop spans 12 amino acids. CDR3 DNA sequence: TGTGCCAGCAGTCCCCGCGGATACGAGCAGTACTTC. Its protein product is CASSPRGYEQYF.

The V and J genes are TRBV19 and TRBJ2-1, with D possibly being TRBD1 (7 bases). V gave up 2 bases and J gave up 7 bases, with 21 bases separating them. CDR3 length equals 17 residues. CDR1 is LNHDA and CDR2 is SQIVND in the germline V gene (reference sequence). Here the CDR3 reads CASSIMEGTVGINEQFF. The CDR3 coding sequence is TGTGCCAGTAGTATAATGGAGGGGACAGTCGGTATTAATGAGCAGTTCTTC.

The V call is TRBV7-2, the J call TRBJ2-3, with TRBD2 matching 14 bases. CDR1 is SGHTA and CDR2 is FQGNSA in the germline V gene. V shed 5 bases, J shed 4 bases, and the junction held 8 bases outside the gene matches. This CDR3 has 17 amino acids. The CDR3 loop is CASSPGLAGAGADTQYF. The CDR3 DNA reads TGTGCCAGCAGCCCGGGACTAGCGGGGGCCGGGGCAGATACGCAGTATTTT.

The chain links TRBV6-4 to TRBJ1-2; 7 bases are shared with TRBD1. The V gene's germline CDR1 is MRHNA and CDR2 SNTAGT. Trimming removed 7 bases from V and 8 bases from J; junction bases left unmatched: 19. The CDR3 sequence is 16 residues long. CDR3 in DNA: TGTGCCAGCACCATCGGGACAGAGGCAATTATTGTGGGCTACACCTTC. Translation: CASTIGTEAIIVGYTF.

The rearrangement uses TRBV7-8 and TRBJ1-5, with unresolved D. The CDR3 spans 18 residues. Deletions cut 2 bases from V and 0 bases from J, with 17 bases between. The germline V gene encodes CDR1 SGHVS and CDR2 FQNEAQ. The CDR3, as DNA: TGTGCCAGCAGCTTACTACGCCTCGACATTTTTAGCAATCAGCCCCAGCATTTT. Its protein product is CASSLLRLDIFSNQPQHF. Combining the CDR3 with reference TRBV7-8 and TRBJ1-5 gives the whole variable domain GAGVSQSPRYKVAKRGQDVALRCDPISGHVSLFWYQQALGQGPEFLTYFQNEAQLDKSGLPSDRFFAERPEGSVSTLKIQRTQQEDSAVYLCASSLLRLDIFSNQPQHFGDGTRLSIL.

This clone has just one count. The rearrangement uses TRBV29-1 and TRBJ2-5; TRBD1 aligns across 7 bases. Germline V CDR1 and CDR2: SQVTM, ANQGSEA. CDR3 length: 12 residues. V dropped 7 bases and J dropped 2; count of bases not matched to a gene: 4. The CDR3 region has the DNA TGCAGCGCTGGGACAGTGCAAGAGACCCAGTACTTC. As protein: CSAGTVQETQYF.

This chain joins TRBV29-1 and TRBJ2-2, with D unclear. The CDR3 is made up of 14 amino acids. V was cut by 7 bases and J by 6 bases, with 18 bases left in between. Germline CDR1 is SQVTM and CDR2 is ANQGSEA. The CDR3 sequence is CSARKEQAAGELFF. Written as DNA, the CDR3 is TGCAGCGCCCGAAAGGAGCAGGCAGCCGGGGAGCTGTTTTTT.

This rearrangement joins TRBV6-4 to TRBJ1-5, with unresolved D. V dropped 7 bases and J dropped 3 bases, with 16 bases sitting between them. The CDR3 sequence is 15 residues long. Germline CDR1 MRHNA, CDR2 SNTAGT. CDR3 nucleotides: TGTGCCAGCACCCAAGAAGGACCGTTCAATCAGCCCCAGCATTTT. It translates to CASTQEGPFNQPQHF.

The genes are TRBV27 and TRBJ1-4, with TRBD1 matching 7 bases. This CDR3 contains 12 residues. The V gene's germline CDR1 is MNHEY and CDR2 SMNVEV (reference sequence). As DNA, the CDR3 is TGTGCTGACAGGGAAAGAACTGAAAAACTGTTTTTT. This codes for CADRERTEKLFF.

The table lists this clone with a few counts. V gene TRBV10-3 combines with J gene TRBJ1-1, with D unclear. The CDR3 has 15 amino acids. Per the germline V gene, CDR1 is ENHRY and CDR2 is SYGVKD. Trimming pared 3 bases from V and 0 bases from J, leaving 11 bases between. As DNA, the CDR3 is TGTGCCATCAGTGATACGACAAGATTGAACACTGAAGCTTTCTTT. The encoded protein is CAISDTTRLNTEAFF.